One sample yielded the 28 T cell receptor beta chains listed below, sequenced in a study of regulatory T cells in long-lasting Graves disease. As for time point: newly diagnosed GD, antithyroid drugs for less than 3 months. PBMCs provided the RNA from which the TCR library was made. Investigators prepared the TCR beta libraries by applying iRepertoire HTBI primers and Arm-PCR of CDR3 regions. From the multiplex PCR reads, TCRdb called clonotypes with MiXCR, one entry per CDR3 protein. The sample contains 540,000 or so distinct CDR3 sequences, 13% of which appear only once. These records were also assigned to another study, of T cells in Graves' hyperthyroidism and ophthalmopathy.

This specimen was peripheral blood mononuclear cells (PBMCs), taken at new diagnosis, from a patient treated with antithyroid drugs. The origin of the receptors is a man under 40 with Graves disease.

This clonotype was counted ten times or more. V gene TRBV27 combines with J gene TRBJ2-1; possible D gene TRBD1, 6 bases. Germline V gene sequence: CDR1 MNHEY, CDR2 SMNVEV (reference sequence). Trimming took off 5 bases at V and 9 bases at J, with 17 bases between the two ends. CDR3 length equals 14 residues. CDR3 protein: CASSPTGTYGEQFF. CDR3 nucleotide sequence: TGTGCCAGCAGTCCCACCGGGACATACGGTGAGCAGTTCTTC.

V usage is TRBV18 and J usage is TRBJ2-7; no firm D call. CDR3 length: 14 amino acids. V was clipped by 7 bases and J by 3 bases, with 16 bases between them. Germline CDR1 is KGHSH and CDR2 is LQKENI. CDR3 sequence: CASLSQRASYEQYF. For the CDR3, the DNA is TGTGCCAGCTTATCCCAGCGAGCCAGCTACGAGCAGTACTTC.

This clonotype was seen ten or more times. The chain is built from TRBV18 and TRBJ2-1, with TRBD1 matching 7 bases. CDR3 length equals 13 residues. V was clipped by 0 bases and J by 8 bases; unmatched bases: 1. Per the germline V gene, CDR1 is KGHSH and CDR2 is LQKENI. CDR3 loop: CASSPPGGDEQFF. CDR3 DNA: TGTGCCAGCTCACCACCAGGGGGCGATGAGCAGTTCTTC. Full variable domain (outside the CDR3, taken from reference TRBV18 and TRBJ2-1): NAGVMQNPRHLVRRRGQEARLRCSPMKGHSHVYWYRQLPEEGLKFMVYLQKENIIDESGMPKERFSAEFPKEGPSILRIQQVVRGDSAAYFCASSPPGGDEQFFGPGTRLTVL.

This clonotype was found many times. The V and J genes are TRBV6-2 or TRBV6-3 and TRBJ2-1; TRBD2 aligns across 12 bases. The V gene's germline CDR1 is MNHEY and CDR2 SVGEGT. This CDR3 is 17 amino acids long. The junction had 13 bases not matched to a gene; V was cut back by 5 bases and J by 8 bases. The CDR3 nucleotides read TGTGCCAGCAGTACCCTAGGGCTAGCGGGAGGGCCTGATGAGCAGTTCTTC. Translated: CASSTLGLAGGPDEQFF.

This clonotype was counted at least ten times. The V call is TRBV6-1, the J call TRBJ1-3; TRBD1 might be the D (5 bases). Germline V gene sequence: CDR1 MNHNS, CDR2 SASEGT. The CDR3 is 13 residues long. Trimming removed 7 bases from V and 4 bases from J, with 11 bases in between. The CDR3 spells CASTQGGGNTIYF. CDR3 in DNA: TGTGCCAGCACCCAGGGCGGGGGAAACACCATATATTTT.

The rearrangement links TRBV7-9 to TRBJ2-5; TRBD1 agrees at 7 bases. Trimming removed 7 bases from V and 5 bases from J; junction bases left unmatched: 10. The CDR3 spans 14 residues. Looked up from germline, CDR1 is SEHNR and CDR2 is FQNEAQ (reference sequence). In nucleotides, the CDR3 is TGTGCCAGCACCCAATCGACAGGGCAGGAGACCCAGTACTTC. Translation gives CASTQSTGQETQYF.

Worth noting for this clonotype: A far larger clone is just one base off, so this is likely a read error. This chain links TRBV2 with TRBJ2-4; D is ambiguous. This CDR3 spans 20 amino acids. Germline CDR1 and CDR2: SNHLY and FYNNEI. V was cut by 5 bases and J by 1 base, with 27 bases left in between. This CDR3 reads CASSPSLAPPLLLAKNIQYF. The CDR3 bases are TGTGCCAGCAGTCCAAGTCTGGCGCCGCCGTTGTTACTGGCCAAAAACATTCAGTACTTC.

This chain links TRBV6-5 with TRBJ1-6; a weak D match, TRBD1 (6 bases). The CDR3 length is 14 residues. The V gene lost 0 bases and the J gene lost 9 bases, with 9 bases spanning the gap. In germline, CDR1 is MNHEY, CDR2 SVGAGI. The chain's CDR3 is CASSYSGGGSPLHF. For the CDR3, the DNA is TGTGCCAGCAGTTACTCGGGGGGCGGTTCACCCCTCCACTTT.

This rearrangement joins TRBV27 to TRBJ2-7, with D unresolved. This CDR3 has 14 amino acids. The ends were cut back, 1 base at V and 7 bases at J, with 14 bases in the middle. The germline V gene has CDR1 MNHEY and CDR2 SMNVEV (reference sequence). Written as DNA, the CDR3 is TGTGCCAGCAGTTTATTTGCCCCCGCCGGGGAGCAGTACTTC. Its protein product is CASSLFAPAGEQYF.

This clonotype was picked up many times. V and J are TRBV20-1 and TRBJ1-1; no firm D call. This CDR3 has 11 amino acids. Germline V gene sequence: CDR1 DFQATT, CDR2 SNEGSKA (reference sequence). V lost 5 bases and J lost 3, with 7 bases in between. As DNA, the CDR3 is TGCAGTGCTCGGGAGCACACTGAAGCTTTCTTT. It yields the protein CSAREHTEAFF.

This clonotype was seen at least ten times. As DNA, the CDR3 is TGCAGCGCCGGAGGACAGGGGTTGGAGACCCAGTACTTC. This gives the protein CSAGGQGLETQYF. This chain joins TRBV29-1 and TRBJ2-5; 9 positions match TRBD1. Germline lookup yields CDR1 SQVTM and CDR2 ANQGSEA. With V trimmed by 7 bases and J by 5 bases, 8 bases remained unmatched. This CDR3 has 13 amino acids.

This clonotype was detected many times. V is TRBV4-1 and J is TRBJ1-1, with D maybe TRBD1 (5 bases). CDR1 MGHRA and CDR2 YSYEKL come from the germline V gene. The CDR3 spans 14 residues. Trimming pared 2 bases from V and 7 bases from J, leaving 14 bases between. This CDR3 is CASSQPGGRGEAFF. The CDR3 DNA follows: TGCGCCAGCAGCCAACCGGGGGGGAGGGGTGAAGCTTTCTTT.

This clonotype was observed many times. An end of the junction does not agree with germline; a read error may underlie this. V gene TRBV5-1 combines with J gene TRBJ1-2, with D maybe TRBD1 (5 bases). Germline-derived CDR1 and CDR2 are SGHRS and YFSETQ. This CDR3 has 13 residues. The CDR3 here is CASSMTANYGYTF. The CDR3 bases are TGTGCCAGCAGCATGACAGCTAACTATGGCTACACCTTC.

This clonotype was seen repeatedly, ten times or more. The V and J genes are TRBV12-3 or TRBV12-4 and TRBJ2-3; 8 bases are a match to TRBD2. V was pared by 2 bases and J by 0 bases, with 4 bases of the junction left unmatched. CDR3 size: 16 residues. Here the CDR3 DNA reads TGTGCCAGCAGTTTAAGTTTAGCGGGGAGCACAGATACGCAGTATTTT. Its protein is CASSLSLAGSTDTQYF.

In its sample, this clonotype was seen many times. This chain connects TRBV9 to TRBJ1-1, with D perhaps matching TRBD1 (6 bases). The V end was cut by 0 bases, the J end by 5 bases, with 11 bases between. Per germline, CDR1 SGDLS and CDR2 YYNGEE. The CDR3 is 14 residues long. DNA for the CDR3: TGTGCCAGCAGCGTAGCCCTCGACAGGACTGAAGCTTTCTTT. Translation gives CASSVALDRTEAFF.

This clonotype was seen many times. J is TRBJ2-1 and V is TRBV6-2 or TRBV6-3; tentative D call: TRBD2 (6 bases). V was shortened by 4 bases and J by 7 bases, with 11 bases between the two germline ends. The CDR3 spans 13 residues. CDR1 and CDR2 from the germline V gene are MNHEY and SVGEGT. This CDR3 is CASSSGAGNEQFF. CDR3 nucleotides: TGTGCCAGCAGTTCGGGAGCAGGGAATGAGCAGTTCTTC.

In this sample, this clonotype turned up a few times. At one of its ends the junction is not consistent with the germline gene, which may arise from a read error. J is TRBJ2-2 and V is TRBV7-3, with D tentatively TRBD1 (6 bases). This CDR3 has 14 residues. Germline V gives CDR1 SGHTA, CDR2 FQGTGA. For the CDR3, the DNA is TGTACCAGCAGGACTTACAGGGACACCGGGGAGCTGTTTTTT. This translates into CTSRTYRDTGELFF.

The CDR3 DNA follows: TGCGCCAGCAGCGCCCAGGGACAGGCCTTCGGACAAGAGACCCAGTACTTC. Amino acids: CASSAQGQAFGQETQYF. The chain uses TRBV4-1 and TRBJ2-5; TRBD1 matches at 8 bases. In germline, CDR1 is MGHRA, CDR2 YSYEKL. CDR3 length: 17 residues. V shed 5 bases, J shed 2 bases, and the junction held 13 bases outside the gene matches.

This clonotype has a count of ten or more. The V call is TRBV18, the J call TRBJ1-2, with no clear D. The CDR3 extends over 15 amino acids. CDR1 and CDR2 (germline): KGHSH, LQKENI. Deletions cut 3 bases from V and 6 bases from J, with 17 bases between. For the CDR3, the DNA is TGTGCCAGCTCACCCCTACCAACCGAAGCGGATGGCTACACCTTC. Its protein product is CASSPLPTEADGYTF.

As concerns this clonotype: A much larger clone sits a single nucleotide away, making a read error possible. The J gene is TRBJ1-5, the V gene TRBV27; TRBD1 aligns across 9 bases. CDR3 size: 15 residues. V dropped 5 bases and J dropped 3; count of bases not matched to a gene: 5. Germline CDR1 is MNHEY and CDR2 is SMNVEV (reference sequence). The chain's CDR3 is CASSETGGHNQPQHF. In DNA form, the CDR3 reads TGTGCCAGCAGTGAAACAGGGGGCCACAATCAGCCCCAGCATTTT.

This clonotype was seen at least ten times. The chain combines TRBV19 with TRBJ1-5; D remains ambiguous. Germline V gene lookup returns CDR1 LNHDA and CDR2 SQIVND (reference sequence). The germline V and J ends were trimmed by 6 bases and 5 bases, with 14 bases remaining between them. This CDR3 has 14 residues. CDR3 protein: CASSHDTLDQPQHF. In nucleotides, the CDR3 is TGTGCCAGTAGCCATGACACCTTGGATCAGCCCCAGCATTTT.

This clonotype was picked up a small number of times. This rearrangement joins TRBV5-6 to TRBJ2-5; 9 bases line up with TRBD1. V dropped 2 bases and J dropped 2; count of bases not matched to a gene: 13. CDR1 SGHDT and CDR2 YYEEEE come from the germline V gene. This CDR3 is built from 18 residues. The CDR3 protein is CASSFPGTGWYSQETQYF. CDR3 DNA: TGTGCCAGCAGCTTTCCCGGGACAGGGTGGTATAGTCAAGAGACCCAGTACTTC.

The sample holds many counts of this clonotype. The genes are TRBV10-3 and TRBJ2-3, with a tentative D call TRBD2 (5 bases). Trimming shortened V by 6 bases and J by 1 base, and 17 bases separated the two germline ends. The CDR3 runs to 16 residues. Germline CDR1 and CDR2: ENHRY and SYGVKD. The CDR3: CAISEPPGSGTDTQYF. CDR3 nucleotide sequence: TGTGCCATCAGCGAACCTCCGGGGTCCGGCACAGATACGCAGTATTTT.

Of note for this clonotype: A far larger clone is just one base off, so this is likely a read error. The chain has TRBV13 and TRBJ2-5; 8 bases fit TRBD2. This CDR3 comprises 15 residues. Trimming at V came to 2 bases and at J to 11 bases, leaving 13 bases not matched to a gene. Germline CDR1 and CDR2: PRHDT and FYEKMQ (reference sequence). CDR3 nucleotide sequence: TGTGCCAGCAGCTTATTCCAGCGGGAGTCCGGGGAGCAGTACTTC. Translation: CASSLFQRESGEQYF.

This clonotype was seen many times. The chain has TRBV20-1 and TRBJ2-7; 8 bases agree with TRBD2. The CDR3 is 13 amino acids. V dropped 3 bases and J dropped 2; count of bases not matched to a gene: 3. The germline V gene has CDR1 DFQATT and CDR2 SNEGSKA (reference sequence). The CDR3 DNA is TGCAGTGCTAGTGGGACTAGAGCCTACGAGCAGTACTTC. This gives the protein CSASGTRAYEQYF.

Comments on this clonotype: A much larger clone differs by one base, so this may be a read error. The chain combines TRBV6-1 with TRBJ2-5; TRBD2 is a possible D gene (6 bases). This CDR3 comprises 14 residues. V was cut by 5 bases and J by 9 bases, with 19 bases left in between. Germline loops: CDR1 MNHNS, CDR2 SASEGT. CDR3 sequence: CASSPGRRGEAQYF. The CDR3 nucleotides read TGTGCCAGCAGTCCCGGGCGGCGGGGTGAGGCCCAGTACTTC.

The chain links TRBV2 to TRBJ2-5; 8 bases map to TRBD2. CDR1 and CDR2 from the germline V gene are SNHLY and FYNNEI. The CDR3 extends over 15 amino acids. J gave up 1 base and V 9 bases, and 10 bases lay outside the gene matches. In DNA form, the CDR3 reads TGTGCCAGTAGACTTACTAGCGGAACCCAAGAGACCCAGTACTTC. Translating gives CASRLTSGTQETQYF.

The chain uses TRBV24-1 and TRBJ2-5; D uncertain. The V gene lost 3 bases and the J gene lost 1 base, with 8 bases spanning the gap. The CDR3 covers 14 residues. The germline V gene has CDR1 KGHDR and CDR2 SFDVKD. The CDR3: CATSDAGSQETQYF. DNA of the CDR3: TGTGCCACCAGTGATGCCGGGTCCCAAGAGACCCAGTACTTC.